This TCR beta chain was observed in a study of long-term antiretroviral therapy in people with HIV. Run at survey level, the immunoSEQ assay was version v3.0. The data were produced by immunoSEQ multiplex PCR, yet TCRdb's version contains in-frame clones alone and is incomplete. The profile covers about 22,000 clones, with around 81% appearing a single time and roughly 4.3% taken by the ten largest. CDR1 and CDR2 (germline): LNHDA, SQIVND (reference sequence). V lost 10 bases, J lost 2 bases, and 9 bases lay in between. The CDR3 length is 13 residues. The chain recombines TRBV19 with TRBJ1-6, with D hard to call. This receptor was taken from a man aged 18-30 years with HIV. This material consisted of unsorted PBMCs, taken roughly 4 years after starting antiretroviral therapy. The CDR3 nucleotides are TGTGCCACCGGCGGCGCCTATAATTCACCCCTCCACTTT. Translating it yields CATGGAYNSPLHF.